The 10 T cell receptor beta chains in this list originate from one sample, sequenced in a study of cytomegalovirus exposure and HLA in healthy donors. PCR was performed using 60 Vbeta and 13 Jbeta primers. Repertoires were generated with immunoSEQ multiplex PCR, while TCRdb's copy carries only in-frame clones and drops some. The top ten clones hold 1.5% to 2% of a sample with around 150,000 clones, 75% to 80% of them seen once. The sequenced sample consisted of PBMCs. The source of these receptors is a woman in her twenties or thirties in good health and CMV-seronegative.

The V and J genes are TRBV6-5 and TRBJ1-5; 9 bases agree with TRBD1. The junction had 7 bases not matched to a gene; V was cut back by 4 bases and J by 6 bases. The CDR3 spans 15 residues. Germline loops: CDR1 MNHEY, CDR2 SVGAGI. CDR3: CASSSGTGLSQPQHF. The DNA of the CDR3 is TGTGCCAGCAGTTCTGGGACAGGGCTGAGTCAGCCCCAGCATTTT.

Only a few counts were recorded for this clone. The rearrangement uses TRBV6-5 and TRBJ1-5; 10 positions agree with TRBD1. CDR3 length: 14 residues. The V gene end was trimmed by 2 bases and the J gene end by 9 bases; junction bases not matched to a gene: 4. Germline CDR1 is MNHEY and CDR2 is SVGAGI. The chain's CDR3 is CASSYGTGVRPQHF. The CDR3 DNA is TGTGCCAGCAGTTACGGGACAGGGGTTCGGCCCCAGCATTTT.

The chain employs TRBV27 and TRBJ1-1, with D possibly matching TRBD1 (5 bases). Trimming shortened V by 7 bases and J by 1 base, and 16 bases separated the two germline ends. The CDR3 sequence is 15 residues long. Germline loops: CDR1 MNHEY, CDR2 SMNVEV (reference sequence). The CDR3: CASIPWQGRNTEAFF. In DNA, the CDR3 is TGTGCCAGCATCCCTTGGCAGGGAAGGAACACTGAAGCTTTCTTT.

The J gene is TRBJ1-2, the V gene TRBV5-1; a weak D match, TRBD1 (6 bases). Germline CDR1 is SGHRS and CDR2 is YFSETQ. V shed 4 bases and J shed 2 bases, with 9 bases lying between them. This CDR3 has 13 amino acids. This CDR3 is CASSPGENYGYTF. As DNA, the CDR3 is TGCGCCAGCAGCCCAGGGGAAAACTATGGCTACACCTTC.

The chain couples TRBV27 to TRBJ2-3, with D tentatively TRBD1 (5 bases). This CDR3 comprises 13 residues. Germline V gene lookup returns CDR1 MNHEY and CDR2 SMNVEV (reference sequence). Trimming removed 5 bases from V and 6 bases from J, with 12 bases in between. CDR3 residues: CASSGAAGDTQYF. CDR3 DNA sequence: TGTGCCAGCAGTGGGGCTGCCGGGGATACGCAGTATTTT.

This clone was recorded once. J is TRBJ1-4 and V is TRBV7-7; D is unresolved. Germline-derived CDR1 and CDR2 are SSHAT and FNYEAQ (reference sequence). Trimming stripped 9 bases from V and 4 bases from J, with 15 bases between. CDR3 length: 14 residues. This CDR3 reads CARSPSGLNEKLFF. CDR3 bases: TGTGCCAGAAGCCCCTCAGGCCTTAATGAAAAACTGTTTTTT.

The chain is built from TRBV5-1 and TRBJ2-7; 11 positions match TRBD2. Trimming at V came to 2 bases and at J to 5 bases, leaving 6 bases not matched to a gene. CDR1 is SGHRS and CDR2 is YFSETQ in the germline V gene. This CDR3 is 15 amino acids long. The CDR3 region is CASSFSGGAGNEQYF. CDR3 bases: TGCGCCAGCAGCTTTAGCGGGGGGGCCGGCAACGAGCAGTACTTC.

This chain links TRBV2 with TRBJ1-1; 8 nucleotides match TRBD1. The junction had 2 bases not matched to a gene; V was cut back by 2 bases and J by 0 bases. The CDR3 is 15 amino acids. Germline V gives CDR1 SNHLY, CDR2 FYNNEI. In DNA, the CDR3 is TGTGCCAGCAGTGAACTACAGGGGGTGAACACTGAAGCTTTCTTT. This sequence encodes CASSELQGVNTEAFF. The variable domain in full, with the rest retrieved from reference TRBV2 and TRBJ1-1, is EPEVTQTPSHQVTQMGQEVILRCVPISNHLYFYWYRQILGQKVEFLVSFYNNEISEKSEIFDDQFSVERPDGSNFTLKIRSTKLEDSAMYFCASSELQGVNTEAFFGQGTRLTVV.

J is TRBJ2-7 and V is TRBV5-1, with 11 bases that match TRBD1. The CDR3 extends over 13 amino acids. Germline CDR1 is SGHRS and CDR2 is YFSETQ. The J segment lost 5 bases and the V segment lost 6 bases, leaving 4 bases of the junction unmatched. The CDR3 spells CASTGQGAHEQYF. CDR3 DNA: TGCGCCAGCACAGGACAGGGGGCACACGAGCAGTACTTC. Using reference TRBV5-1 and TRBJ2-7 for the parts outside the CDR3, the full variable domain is KAGVTQTPRYLIKTRGQQVTLSCSPISGHRSVSWYQQTPGQGLQFLFEYFSETQRNKGNFPGRFSGRQFSNSRSEMNVSTLELGDSALYLCASTGQGAHEQYFGPGTRLTVT.

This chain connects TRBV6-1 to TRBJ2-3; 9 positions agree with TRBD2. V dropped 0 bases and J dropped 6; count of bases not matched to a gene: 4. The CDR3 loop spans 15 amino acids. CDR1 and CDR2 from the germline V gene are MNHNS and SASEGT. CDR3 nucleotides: TGTGCCAGCAGTGAAGCGGCCGGACTAGCGGATACGCAGTATTTT. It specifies CASSEAAGLADTQYF.